Shown below are 19 T cell receptor beta chains from a single sample sequenced in a study of cytomegalovirus exposure and HLA in healthy donors. Amplification used 60 Vbeta primers and 13 Jbeta primers. The data were produced by immunoSEQ multiplex PCR, yet TCRdb's version contains in-frame clones alone and is incomplete. This table holds 110,000 or so clones, roughly 72% found once. The specimen sequenced was PBMCs. These receptors were obtained from a woman aged 35 to 49 in good health and CMV-seropositive.

This clone was observed once. This chain connects TRBV12-2 to TRBJ1-2; TRBD1 reflects the table's D call only, with no check against the DNA. TRBV12-2 counts as a pseudogene. CDR3 length equals 15 residues. The CDR3 reads CASRPRDRALYGYTF. The CDR3 DNA is TGTGCAAGTCGCCCCCGGGACAGGGCACTCTATGGCTACACCTTC.

This chain uses TRBV12-5 with TRBJ2-3; TRBD2 aligns across 7 bases. This CDR3 region has 14 residues. J gave up 5 bases and V 4 bases, and 6 bases lay outside the gene matches. From germline, CDR1 is LGHNT and CDR2 FRNRAP. CDR3 in DNA: TGTGCTAGTGGTTGGCGGGAGATGATAGATACGCAGTATTTT. It translates to CASGWREMIDTQYF.

The chain links TRBV19 to TRBJ1-2; weak D call: TRBD1 (5 bases). The CDR3 totals 12 residues. Trimming removed 3 bases at V and 8 bases at J, with 10 bases between. Germline CDR1 LNHDA, CDR2 SQIVND (reference sequence). Here the CDR3 DNA reads TGTGCCAGTAGTATGGGGGGTTCCGGCTACACCTTC. Its translation: CASSMGGSGYTF.

This rearrangement joins TRBV18 to TRBJ2-7; 7 positions agree with TRBD2. The CDR3 is made up of 13 amino acids. The germline CDR1 and CDR2 sequences are KGHSH and LQKENI. V was pared by 6 bases and J by 6 bases, with 8 bases of the junction left unmatched. The CDR3 nucleotides read TGTGCCAGCTCCCTCACGACTAGCCGCGAGCAGTACTTC. Translation: CASSLTTSREQYF. Combining the CDR3 with reference TRBV18 and TRBJ2-7 gives the whole variable domain NAGVMQNPRHLVRRRGQEARLRCSPMKGHSHVYWYRQLPEEGLKFMVYLQKENIIDESGMPKERFSAEFPKEGPSILRIQQVVRGDSAAYFCASSLTTSREQYFGPGTRLTVT.

V is TRBV4-1 and J is TRBJ2-5; 8 positions match TRBD2. The CDR3 has 19 residues. Germline CDR1 and CDR2: MGHRA and YSYEKL. V lost 0 bases to trimming and J lost 1 base; unmatched junction nucleotides: 13. Written as DNA, the CDR3 is TGCGCCAGCAGCCAAGATCCCTTTATGGCGGGGGGTTCCCAAGAGACCCAGTACTTC. Its translation is CASSQDPFMAGGSQETQYF.

This chain connects TRBV7-9 to TRBJ2-7, with D possibly matching TRBD1 (5 bases). The V and J ends lost 4 bases and 4 bases respectively, with 17 bases between them. Germline V CDR1 and CDR2: SEHNR, FQNEAQ (reference sequence). CDR3 length: 15 residues. The CDR3 DNA sequence: TGTGCCAGCAGCTCTGGATCAGGGTATGGGTACGAGCAGTACTTC. This encodes CASSSGSGYGYEQYF.

The chain combines TRBV4-2 with TRBJ1-5, with 7 bases aligning to TRBD1. CDR1 is LGHNA, CDR2 YNFKEQ, per germline. The CDR3 sequence is 15 residues long. J was trimmed by 5 bases and V by 4 bases; bases with no gene match: 8. The CDR3 loop reads CASSPRTGRHQPQHF. CDR3 DNA: TGTGCCAGCAGCCCACGGACAGGTCGTCATCAGCCCCAGCATTTT.

The gene calls are TRBV19 and TRBJ2-7; a possible D gene is TRBD2 (6 bases). The V end lost 3 bases, the J end lost 2 bases, and 14 bases lay between the germline ends. CDR1 and CDR2 from the germline V gene are LNHDA and SQIVND (reference sequence). This CDR3 is 15 amino acids long. CDR3 sequence reads: CASSMAGRPAYEQYF. The CDR3, as DNA: TGTGCCAGTAGTATGGCGGGACGGCCAGCCTACGAGCAGTACTTC.

V usage is TRBV6-4 and J usage is TRBJ2-1, with 7 bases lining up with TRBD1. V shed 0 bases, J shed 4 bases, and the junction held 6 bases outside the gene matches. Germline CDR1 reads MRHNA; CDR2 reads SNTAGT. The CDR3 loop spans 16 amino acids. CDR3 sequence (DNA): TGTGCCAGCAGTGACTCGAAGGGGGCGAGATACAATGAGCAGTTCTTC. This translates into CASSDSKGARYNEQFF.

This clone was seen only a few times. The genes are TRBV4-1 and TRBJ2-4, with 7 bases that match TRBD1. In germline, CDR1 is MGHRA, CDR2 YSYEKL. The CDR3 length is 14 residues. The V segment lost 0 bases and the J segment 6 bases; nucleotides outside the gene matches: 2. The chain's CDR3 is CASSQEDRVNIQYF. In DNA, the CDR3 is TGCGCCAGCAGCCAAGAAGACAGGGTAAACATTCAGTACTTC.

About this clone itself: The junction does not match germline at one end; this may be a read error. V is TRBV7-7 and J is TRBJ2-3; 13 bases agree with TRBD2. CDR3 length equals 17 residues. Per the germline V gene, CDR1 is SSHAT and CDR2 is FNYEAQ (reference sequence). The CDR3 DNA reads as TGTGCTAGCAGCCCCGGAACTAGCGGGAGGGACACAGATACGCAGTATTTT. Its protein product is CASSPGTSGRDTDTQYF.

This clone was counted only a few times. CDR3 sequence reads: CASSLLGVSGKPQHF. In DNA form, the CDR3 reads TGTGCCAGCAGTTTGCTCGGGGTTTCTGGTAAGCCCCAGCATTTT. The V gene is TRBV27, the J gene TRBJ1-5, with no clear D. V shed 3 bases and J shed 8 bases, with 17 bases lying between them. Germline CDR1 is MNHEY and CDR2 is SMNVEV (reference sequence). This CDR3 spans 15 amino acids.

The chain carries TRBV27 and TRBJ2-1; D might be TRBD2 (6 bases). The germline V and J ends were trimmed by 1 base and 1 base, with 11 bases remaining between them. Germline V gene sequence: CDR1 MNHEY, CDR2 SMNVEV (reference sequence). The CDR3 consists of 16 residues. CDR3 sequence: CASSLYPSASYNEQFF. CDR3 DNA sequence: TGTGCCAGCAGTTTATATCCTAGCGCTTCCTACAATGAGCAGTTCTTC.

As regards this clone: An end of the junction does not agree with germline; a read error may underlie this. The V gene is TRBV7-9, the J gene TRBJ2-1, with a tentative D call TRBD2 (7 bases). This CDR3 has 16 residues. Germline V gives CDR1 SEHNR, CDR2 FQNEAQ (reference sequence). CDR3 residues: CSSTYYRGAPEDEQFF. CDR3 DNA: TGTTCCAGCACCTATTATCGGGGGGCACCGGAGGATGAGCAGTTCTTC.

The chain joins TRBV30 to TRBJ1-1; 8 nucleotides match TRBD1. The CDR3 is made up of 13 amino acids. The V segment lost 0 bases and the J segment 7 bases; nucleotides outside the gene matches: 4. CDR1 is GTSNPN, CDR2 SVGIG, per germline (reference sequence). The CDR3 protein is CAWSVRRGHEAFF. DNA for the CDR3: TGTGCCTGGAGTGTACGCAGGGGGCATGAAGCTTTCTTT.

The rearrangement uses TRBV7-3 and TRBJ2-2, with a weak D call TRBD1 (6 bases). The CDR3 length is 14 residues. CDR1 is SGHTA and CDR2 is FQGTGA in the germline V gene. V was shortened by 6 bases and J by 1 base, with 9 bases between the two germline ends. This CDR3 is CASRGAKNTGELFF. CDR3 bases: TGTGCCAGCAGGGGGGCGAAGAACACCGGGGAGCTGTTTTTT.

The gene calls are TRBV2 and TRBJ1-5; TRBD1 is a possible D gene (5 bases). The V end lost 6 bases, the J end lost 2 bases, and 11 bases lay between the germline ends. The CDR3 is 14 amino acids. Germline V gene lookup returns CDR1 SNHLY and CDR2 FYNNEI. The CDR3 loop reads CASSSQGGNQPQHF. The DNA of the CDR3 is TGTGCCAGCAGCTCGCAGGGTGGCAATCAGCCCCAGCATTTT. Complete variable domain (other parts from reference TRBV2 and TRBJ1-5): EPEVTQTPSHQVTQMGQEVILRCVPISNHLYFYWYRQILGQKVEFLVSFYNNEISEKSEIFDDQFSVERPDGSNFTLKIRSTKLEDSAMYFCASSSQGGNQPQHFGDGTRLSIL.

This clone was counted only a few times. J is TRBJ2-2 and V is TRBV11-2; 7 positions agree with TRBD2. Germline V lookup: CDR1 SGHAT, CDR2 FQNNGV. The CDR3 consists of 16 residues. Germline trimming cut 1 base from V and 2 bases from J; bases unmatched to any gene: 4. The CDR3 DNA reads TGTGCCAGCAGCTTAGTCGGACTAGTCAACACCGGGGAGCTGTTTTTT. Translation: CASSLVGLVNTGELFF.

The chain is built from TRBV21-1 and TRBJ2-1; the table's TRBD2 call for D was not verified on the DNA. TRBV21-1 is given as a pseudogene. There are 24 residues in the CDR3. CDR3 residues: CASSKQQKGLAGGPRDPAYNEQFF. CDR3 in DNA: TGTGCCAGCAGCAAACAACAAAAGGGACTAGCGGGGGGGCCTCGGGATCCCGCCTACAATGAGCAGTTCTTC.